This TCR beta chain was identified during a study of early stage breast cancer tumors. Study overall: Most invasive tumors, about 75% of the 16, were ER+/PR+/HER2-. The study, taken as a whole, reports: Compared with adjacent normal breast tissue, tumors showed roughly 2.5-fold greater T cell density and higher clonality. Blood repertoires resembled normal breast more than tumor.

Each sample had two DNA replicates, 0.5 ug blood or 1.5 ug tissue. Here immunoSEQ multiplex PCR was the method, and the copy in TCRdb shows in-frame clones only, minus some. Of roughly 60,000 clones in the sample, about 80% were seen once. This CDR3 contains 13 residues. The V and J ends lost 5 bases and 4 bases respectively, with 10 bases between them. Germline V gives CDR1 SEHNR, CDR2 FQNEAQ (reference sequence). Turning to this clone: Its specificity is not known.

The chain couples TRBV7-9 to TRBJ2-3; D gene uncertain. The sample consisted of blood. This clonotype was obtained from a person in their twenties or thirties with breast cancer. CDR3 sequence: CASSPNSPDTQYF. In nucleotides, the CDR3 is TGTGCCAGCAGCCCTAACTCCCCAGATACGCAGTATTTT.